The T cell receptor beta chain under discussion was sequenced for a study of CD8+ T cells in alopecia areata. cDNA prepared by RNA extraction and subsequent reverse transcription served as the template for sequencing. Here immunoSEQ multiplex PCR was the method, and the copy in TCRdb shows in-frame clones only, minus some. The sample shows approximately 140,000 clones, 82% of them seen only once. This sample's treatment: oral pan-JAK inhibitor, 5-10 mg twice daily. There are 12 residues in the CDR3. CDR1 is SNHLY and CDR2 is FYNNEI in the germline V gene. V was pared by 11 bases and J by 4 bases, with 14 bases between.

Sequenced material: CD8+ T cells sorted from blood, taken at week 4, from a patient treated with tofacitinib. V and J are TRBV2 and TRBJ1-2; TRBD1 might be the D (5 bases). The sequence was obtained from a human donor with alopecia areata. The CDR3 spells CASRAGIYGYTF. In DNA, the CDR3 is TGTGCCTCCAGGGCAGGGATCTATGGCTACACCTTC. The variable domain in full, with the rest retrieved from reference TRBV2 and TRBJ1-2, is EPEVTQTPSHQVTQMGQEVILRCVPISNHLYFYWYRQILGQKVEFLVSFYNNEISEKSEIFDDQFSVERPDGSNFTLKIRSTKLEDSAMYFCASRAGIYGYTFGSGTRLTVV.